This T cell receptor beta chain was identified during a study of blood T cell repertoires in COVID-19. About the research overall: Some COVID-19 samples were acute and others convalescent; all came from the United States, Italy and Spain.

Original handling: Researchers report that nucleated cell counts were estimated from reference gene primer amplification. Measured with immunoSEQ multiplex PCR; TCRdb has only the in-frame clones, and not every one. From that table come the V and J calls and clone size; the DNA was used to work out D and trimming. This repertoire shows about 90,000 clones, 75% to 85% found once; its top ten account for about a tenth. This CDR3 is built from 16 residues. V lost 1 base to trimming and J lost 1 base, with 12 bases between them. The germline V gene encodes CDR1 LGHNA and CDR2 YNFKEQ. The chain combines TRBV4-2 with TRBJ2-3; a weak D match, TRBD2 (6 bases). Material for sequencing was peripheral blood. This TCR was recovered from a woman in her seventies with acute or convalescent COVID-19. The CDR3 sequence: CASSQAESGGTDTQYF. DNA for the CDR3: TGTGCCAGCAGCCAAGCGGAGTCGGGGGGCACAGATACGCAGTATTTT.